These 6 T cell receptor beta chains originate from one sample sequenced in a study of blood T cell repertoires in COVID-19. TCRdb's copy holds only in-frame clones and misses some; the assay was immunoSEQ multiplex PCR. Here the sample spans around 120,000 clones, around four fifths being singletons. Sequenced material: peripheral blood. The receptors here all came from a human donor in a cohort sampled during active COVID-19.

The chain is built from TRBV12-5 and TRBJ1-2; D gene uncertain. Trimming took 1 base from V and 4 from J, leaving 10 bases between them. The CDR3 has 14 amino acids. Germline V lookup: CDR1 LGHNT, CDR2 FRNRAP. The CDR3 nucleotides are TGTGCTAGTGGTTTGGGTCCCCTCCTCTATGGCTACACCTTC. Protein product: CASGLGPLLYGYTF.

The chain joins TRBV19 to TRBJ1-3, with D hard to call. Germline CDR1 LNHDA, CDR2 SQIVND (reference sequence). The CDR3 sequence is 14 residues long. The ends were cut back, 7 bases at V and 0 bases at J, with 10 bases in the middle. CDR3 amino acids: CASMIGYSGNTIYF. Written as DNA, the CDR3 is TGTGCCAGTATGATCGGTTACTCTGGAAACACCATATATTTT.

The V and J genes are TRBV3-1 (or the pseudogene TRBV3-2) and TRBJ2-7; D not resolved. Germline assignment: CDR1 LGHDT and CDR2 YNNKEL (reference sequence). V shed 4 bases and J shed 2 bases, with 15 bases lying between them. CDR3 size: 15 residues. The CDR3 DNA is TGTGCCAGCAGCCTGAACGGGTCAAATACCTACGAGCAGTACTTC. Translating gives CASSLNGSNTYEQYF.

In its sample, this clone was seen once. The chain has TRBV5-4 and TRBJ2-5; tentatively, D is TRBD2 (6 bases). The CDR3 loop spans 15 amino acids. CDR1 is SGHNT, CDR2 YYREEE, per germline (reference sequence). V was clipped by 6 bases and J by 5 bases, with 20 bases between them. The CDR3 coding sequence is TGTGCCAGCAACGAGATTACCGGGAGAGACGAGACCCAGTACTTC. It codes for CASNEITGRDETQYF.

For this clone: One end of the junction fails to match germline, which may point to a read error. The chain recombines TRBV28 with TRBJ1-6, with D unresolved. This CDR3 spans 14 amino acids. Germline assignment: CDR1 MDHEN and CDR2 SYDVKM. The CDR3 loop is CASRERVYSSPLHF. CDR3 nucleotides: TGTGCCAGCCGGGAAAGGGTCTATAGTTCACCCCTCCACTTT.

This clone was counted a single time. The chain couples TRBV5-8 to TRBJ1-6, with 7 bases that match TRBD1. Germline V gene lookup returns CDR1 SGHTS and CDR2 YDEGEE. The CDR3 sequence is 14 residues long. Unmatched junction bases numbered 5, after V lost 4 bases and J lost 7 bases. The CDR3 loop is CASSPTGENSPLHF. The CDR3 DNA follows: TGTGCCAGCAGCCCTACAGGGGAAAATTCACCCCTCCACTTT.